The rows below give T cell receptor beta chains drawn from one sample of a study of T cells in Graves' hyperthyroidism and ophthalmopathy. TCRdb passed the multiplex PCR reads through MiXCR, listing each CDR3 protein once. The table lists around 600,000 distinct CDR3 sequences, about 16% of them singletons, with about 3.5% in the top ten. Material: blood. All receptors come from a woman aged 40 to 50 with Graves' ophthalmopathy. CDR3s leave out the opening cysteine and the closing phenylalanine or tryptophan. D genes are given only for firm matches.

V gene: TRBV14
D gene: .
CDR3 protein: ASSLGGLMDTQY

V gene: TRBV5-1
D gene: .
CDR3 protein: ASSPPSAGQETQY

V gene: TRBV10-3
D gene: .
CDR3 protein: AISEVIGGSPLH

V gene: TRBV7-2
D gene: .
CDR3 protein: ASSLGVVRTDTQY

V gene: TRBV7-2
D gene: TRBD2
CDR3 protein: ASSRSGGGGNEQF

V gene: TRBV19
D gene: .
CDR3 protein: ASRVFTYSGELF

V gene: TRBV20-1
D gene: TRBD1
CDR3 protein: SARSGGRFTEAF

V gene: TRBV2
D gene: TRBD1
CDR3 protein: ASSGQGTAYGYT

V gene: TRBV11-2
D gene: TRBD2
CDR3 protein: ASSFRTQPTSGRIYEQY

V gene: TRBV15
D gene: .
CDR3 protein: ATSRPMRFEEKLF

V gene: TRBV6-9
D gene: .
CDR3 protein: ASSYRGTGGGSGANVLT

V gene: TRBV20-1
D gene: .
CDR3 protein: SARDQAPLGADTQY

V gene: TRBV28
D gene: TRBD1
CDR3 protein: ASSAQGSNTDTQY

V gene: TRBV12-3/TRBV12-4
D gene: .
CDR3 protein: ASSGGQIQTYEQY

V gene: TRBV10-1
D gene: TRBD1
CDR3 protein: ASSPDRDIPLFGYT

V gene: TRBV30
D gene: .
CDR3 protein: AWSLGTLLSGANVLT

V gene: TRBV28
D gene: TRBD1
CDR3 protein: ASTELGQGETNEKLF

V gene: TRBV20-1
D gene: .
CDR3 protein: SARVQVEFGGYT

V gene: TRBV7-2
D gene: .
CDR3 protein: ASNLDLGDEQF

V gene: TRBV2
D gene: .
CDR3 protein: ASLKSTATDTQY

V gene: TRBV19
D gene: TRBD1
CDR3 protein: ASSRTGTTEAF

V gene: TRBV3-1
D gene: .
CDR3 protein: ASSQMGNQPQH

V gene: TRBV11-1
D gene: .
CDR3 protein: ASTNPAYRNEQF

V gene: TRBV7-9
D gene: .
CDR3 protein: ASSHTEAPETQY

V gene: TRBV5-1
D gene: .
CDR3 protein: AEPMAGRCEQY

V gene: TRBV2
D gene: TRBD2
CDR3 protein: ASSESPAGGPSSYEQY

V gene: TRBV11-2
D gene: .
CDR3 protein: ASSKTGSFYEQY

V gene: TRBV7-9
D gene: .
CDR3 protein: ASSLDTRETQY

V gene: TRBV12-3/TRBV12-4
D gene: TRBD2
CDR3 protein: ASTPGGSSSAYNEQF

V gene: TRBV5-1
D gene: TRBD1
CDR3 protein: ASSMGQVIGNTEAF

V gene: TRBV12-3/TRBV12-4
D gene: .
CDR3 protein: ASSLRAWAF

V gene: TRBV5-1
D gene: TRBD2
CDR3 protein: ASSLGTSGRTEQY

V gene: TRBV5-1
D gene: .
CDR3 protein: ASSSSQNLMNTEAF

V gene: TRBV29-1
D gene: .
CDR3 protein: SFGPGRNTEAF

V gene: TRBV5-1
D gene: .
CDR3 protein: ASSPRVSVLGETQY

V gene: TRBV10-2
D gene: .
CDR3 protein: ASRTGRRGEKLF

V gene: TRBV4-1
D gene: .
CDR3 protein: ASSLAPGVNPGELF

V gene: TRBV2
D gene: TRBD2
CDR3 protein: ASSEAGLAGSEQY

V gene: TRBV6-5
D gene: .
CDR3 protein: ASSYSAGGPEKLF

V gene: TRBV6-2/TRBV6-3
D gene: TRBD2
CDR3 protein: ASSYSGAGGRGEQF

V gene: TRBV25-1
D gene: .
CDR3 protein: ASSESLDGANVLT

V gene: TRBV18
D gene: .
CDR3 protein: ASSQIQGDGTEAF

V gene: TRBV24-1
D gene: TRBD2
CDR3 protein: ATSDPTSGRMSYNEQF